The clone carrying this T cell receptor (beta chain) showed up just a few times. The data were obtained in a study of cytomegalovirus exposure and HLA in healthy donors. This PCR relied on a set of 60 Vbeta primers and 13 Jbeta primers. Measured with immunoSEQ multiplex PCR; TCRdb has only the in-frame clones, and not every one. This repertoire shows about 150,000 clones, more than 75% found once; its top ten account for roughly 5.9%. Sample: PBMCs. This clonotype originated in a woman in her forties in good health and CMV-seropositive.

CDR3 residues: CAWGRNNQPQHF. CDR3 nucleotide sequence: TGTGCCTGGGGCCGAAACAATCAGCCCCAGCATTTT. The rearrangement joins TRBV30 to TRBJ1-5; unclear D gene. Germline CDR1 and CDR2: GTSNPN and SVGIG (reference sequence). V lost 5 bases to trimming and J lost 3 bases, with 8 bases between them. CDR3 length: 12 residues. The whole variable domain, filled in from reference TRBV30 and TRBJ1-5, reads SQTIHQWPATLVQPVGSPLSLECTVEGTSNPNLYWYRQAAGRGLQLLFYSVGIGQISSEVPQNLSASRPQDRQFILSSKKLLLSDSGFYLCAWGRNNQPQHFGDGTRLSIL.